This record looks at one T cell receptor beta chain sequence and its context. 5'RACE with constant-segment primers built TCRalpha and TCRbeta cDNA libraries with UMIs. In TCRdb, the 5' RACE reads were re-called with MiXCR into one record per CDR3 protein. The sample holds 450,000 to 650,000 distinct CDR3 sequences, about a fifth seen once. The source of the sample is a study of T-cell memory formation after mild COVID-19. As for the study in general: TCR clusters showed largely donor specificity.

The CDR3 consists of 15 residues. The germline V and J ends were trimmed by 5 bases and 7 bases, with 17 bases remaining between them. The chain joins TRBV12-3 or TRBV12-4 to TRBJ2-2; the D call may be TRBD1 or TRBD2 (5 bases each). Sequencing was performed on PBMCs or a T cell subset sorted from them (not recorded which). This receptor was obtained from an adult woman who had mild COVID-19 (a few samples of this study predate the infection). Cell type and time point are not known. CDR3 sequence (DNA): TGTGCCAGCAGTACCCGGGACCGAATCTTCGGGGAGCTGTTTTTT. Residues: CASSTRDRIFGELFF.